This T cell receptor (beta chain) was obtained from a study of resident and recirculating memory T cells in vitiligo. The study's findings and limits: Non-conserved TCRs across sites and patients suggested distinct clones per lesion.

The length of the CDR3 is 14 residues. CDR1 and CDR2 from the germline V gene are GTSNPN and SVGIG (reference sequence). The J segment lost 3 bases and the V segment lost 3 bases, leaving 3 bases of the junction unmatched. Measured with immunoSEQ multiplex PCR; TCRdb has only the in-frame clones, and not every one. The table records fewer than 80,000 clones, 90% to 95% of them present only once. As concerns this clone: Antigen unknown.

Stability required unchanged lesions during the previous 6 months. No vitiligo treatment was given during the prior three months. The specimen sequenced was blood. This receptor was obtained from a male donor with vitiligo. The V call is TRBV30, the J call TRBJ1-3; 9 bases are shared with TRBD1. The CDR3 region is CAWRGDRVGNTIYF. CDR3 sequence (DNA): TGTGCCTGGAGGGGGGACAGGGTTGGAAACACCATATATTTT.